A single sample is the source of the 26 T cell receptor beta chains below, sequenced in a study of human T cells and chemical hapten exposure. The time point: healthy volunteer bleed at 6 weeks. Total RNA came from unfractionated whole blood. Using its own MiXCR run on the RACE reads, TCRdb lists one record per CDR3 protein. The sample contains fewer than 100,000 distinct CDR3 sequences, around 9.3% of which appear only once. The sample comprised whole blood. These receptors were obtained from a female donor in good health. Some clones in this sample may be carry-over from other donors' samples.

This chain joins TRBV7-9 and TRBJ2-7; 7 bases align to TRBD2. Germline V lookup: CDR1 SEHNR, CDR2 FQNEAQ (reference sequence). The CDR3 has 14 residues. J gave up 5 bases and V 6 bases, and 10 bases lay outside the gene matches. CDR3 nucleotides: TGTGCCAGCAGTCCCGGCGGGGGAGGCAACGAGCAGTACTTC. This encodes CASSPGGGGNEQYF.

This clonotype was counted a few times. The rearrangement links TRBV3-1 to TRBJ2-6; no clear D. V was clipped by 0 bases and J by 0 bases, with 9 bases between them. Germline V gene sequence: CDR1 LGHDT, CDR2 YNNKEL (reference sequence). The CDR3 is 17 amino acids. The CDR3 protein is CASSQDGLISGANVLTF. CDR3 nucleotide sequence: TGTGCCAGCAGCCAAGACGGTTTGATCTCTGGGGCCAACGTCCTGACTTTC.

The sample holds a few counts of this clonotype. The genes are TRBV7-8 and TRBJ2-2; 8 bases are a match to TRBD1. J was trimmed by 2 bases and V by 5 bases; bases with no gene match: 4. CDR3 length equals 15 residues. CDR1 and CDR2 from the germline V gene are SGHVS and FQNEAQ. DNA of the CDR3: TGTGCCAGCAGCCGGACAGGGATTAACACCGGGGAGCTGTTTTTT. Protein: CASSRTGINTGELFF.

This clonotype was seen repeatedly, ten times or more. This chain joins TRBV20-1 and TRBJ1-1; 8 bases match TRBD1. This CDR3 is 13 amino acids long. Germline CDR1 and CDR2: DFQATT and SNEGSKA (reference sequence). The junction had 2 bases not matched to a gene; V was cut back by 4 bases and J by 1 base. The chain's CDR3 is CSATGTGNTEAFF. For the CDR3, the DNA is TGCAGTGCTACTGGGACAGGGAACACTGAAGCTTTCTTT.

This chain connects TRBV12-3 or TRBV12-4 to TRBJ2-7; possibly TRBD1 for D (6 bases). Trimming stripped 3 bases from V and 2 bases from J, with 14 bases between. This CDR3 contains 15 residues. CDR3 nucleotide sequence: TGTGCCAGCAGTTTCGTGGGGGCTACCCCCTACGAGCAGTACTTC. It is translated as CASSFVGATPYEQYF.

This clonotype has a count of ten or more. The chain recombines TRBV7-6 with TRBJ2-1; D perhaps matches TRBD2 (6 bases). Germline V gives CDR1 SGHVS, CDR2 FNYEAQ. The CDR3 length is 16 residues. The V and J ends lost 1 base and 0 bases respectively, with 10 bases between them. The CDR3 coding sequence is TGTGCCAGCAGCTTAGATGCGGGAAGCTCCTACAATGAGCAGTTCTTC. This codes for CASSLDAGSSYNEQFF.

This clonotype appeared many times. The chain combines TRBV5-1 with TRBJ2-7; D perhaps matches TRBD2 (6 bases). Germline CDR1 SGHRS, CDR2 YFSETQ. Trimming shortened V by 1 base and J by 2 bases, and 16 bases separated the two germline ends. The CDR3 spans 16 residues. The CDR3 here is CASSLKGGQAPYEQYF. The CDR3 DNA reads TGCGCCAGCAGCTTGAAAGGAGGGCAGGCGCCCTACGAGCAGTACTTC.

The chain has TRBV5-8 and TRBJ1-5; D may be TRBD1 (6 bases). Germline CDR1 reads SGHTS; CDR2 reads YDEGEE. The CDR3 extends over 16 amino acids. Trimming pared 2 bases from V and 5 bases from J, leaving 17 bases between. Here the CDR3 DNA reads TGTGCCAGCAGCTTACCCTACAGGGCTCCGGATCAGCCCCAGCATTTT. Its protein product is CASSLPYRAPDQPQHF.

As to this clonotype: A junction boundary mismatches the germline segment, possibly from a read error. This chain uses TRBV4-1 with TRBJ1-3; the D gene is possibly TRBD1 (5 bases). The germline V gene has CDR1 MGHRA and CDR2 YSYEKL. This CDR3 is built from 15 residues. The CDR3 coding sequence is TGCGCCCGCAGCACAAGTAGGGGTTCTGGAAACACCATATATTTT. Translating it yields CARSTSRGSGNTIYF.

This clonotype was observed many times. This sequence joins TRBV19 and TRBJ1-1; D not certain. Germline CDR1 LNHDA, CDR2 SQIVND (reference sequence). Trimming stripped 2 bases from V and 0 bases from J, with 13 bases between. The CDR3 runs 16 residues. This chain's CDR3 is CASSIQTGLVNTEAFF. CDR3 DNA sequence: TGTGCCAGTAGTATACAAACGGGGTTGGTGAACACTGAAGCTTTCTTT.

At least ten counts were recorded for this clonotype. The chain employs TRBV11-2 and TRBJ2-6; D unclear. Deletions cut 0 bases from V and 1 base from J, with 10 bases between. There are 17 residues in the CDR3. CDR1 and CDR2 (germline): SGHAT, FQNNGV. This chain's CDR3 is CASSLDPWGSGANVLTF. The CDR3 DNA reads TGTGCCAGCAGCTTAGATCCGTGGGGTTCTGGGGCCAACGTCCTGACTTTC.

The chain combines TRBV7-3 with TRBJ2-2; TRBD1 might be the D (6 bases). Germline values: CDR1 SGHTA, CDR2 FQGTGA. Trimming removed 6 bases at V and 8 bases at J, with 19 bases between. The CDR3 is made up of 15 amino acids. The CDR3 coding sequence is TGTGCCAGCAGACCCCTAGGGACAATCCCGGGGGAGCTGTTTTTT. As protein: CASRPLGTIPGELFF.

This clonotype was counted between two and nine times. J is TRBJ1-4 and V is TRBV7-2, with no clear D. Germline CDR1 and CDR2: SGHTA and FQGNSA. Trimming left V 5 bases short and J 2 bases short, with 9 bases between. The CDR3 extends over 14 amino acids. CDR3 in amino acids: CASSPTRTNEKLFF. CDR3 nucleotides: TGTGCCAGCAGCCCGACAAGGACTAATGAAAAACTGTTTTTT.

This clonotype was seen a handful of times. The V and J genes are TRBV12-5 and TRBJ2-2; 7 nucleotides agree with TRBD2. The CDR3 has 14 amino acids. Germline CDR1 is LGHNT and CDR2 is FRNRAP. The trim removed 9 bases at V and 0 bases at J, leaving 4 bases unmatched. CDR3 coding DNA: TGTGCTAGCGCGGGGGTCGCGAACACCGGGGAGCTGTTTTTT. Translated: CASAGVANTGELFF. Based on the CDR3 plus reference TRBV12-5 and TRBJ2-2, the full variable domain is DARVTQTPRHKVTEMGQEVTMRCQPILGHNTVFWYRQTMMQGLELLAYFRNRAPLDDSGMPKDRFSAEMPDATLATLKIQPSEPRDSAVYFCASAGVANTGELFFGEGSRLTVL.

There are many counts of this clonotype. This chain links TRBV15 with TRBJ1-1; D is unclear. Germline V CDR1 and CDR2: LNHNV, YYDKDF (reference sequence). The CDR3 extends over 15 amino acids. V was shortened by 5 bases and J by 4 bases, with 17 bases between the two germline ends. The CDR3 loop is CATSPRVEIGTEAFF. DNA of the CDR3: TGTGCCACCAGCCCCAGAGTGGAAATCGGCACTGAAGCTTTCTTT.

This clonotype was seen at least ten times. J is TRBJ1-2 and V is TRBV12-3 or TRBV12-4, with D perhaps TRBD1 (6 bases). CDR3 length: 12 residues. The ends were cut back, 6 bases at V and 8 bases at J, with 13 bases in the middle. Here the CDR3 reads CASSQGTPGYTF. CDR3 nucleotide sequence: TGTGCCAGCAGCCAAGGGACACCCGGCTACACCTTC.

In the case of this clonotype: The junction differs from germline at one of its ends, possibly a read error. The V and J genes are TRBV29-1 and TRBJ2-1; 12 bases are a match to TRBD2. The germline CDR1 and CDR2 sequences are SQVTM and ANQGSEA. The CDR3 runs 11 residues. The CDR3 loop reads CSVDRLAGAIF. CDR3 sequence (DNA): TGCAGCGTTGACAGACTAGCGGGGGCAATCTTC.

This clonotype was counted at least ten times. The V call is TRBV7-2, the J call TRBJ1-2, with 8 bases that match TRBD1. CDR1 and CDR2 (germline): SGHTA, FQGNSA. The ends lost 5 bases at V and 4 bases at J; junction bases unmatched: 6. The CDR3 has 14 amino acids. CDR3 DNA: TGTGCCAGCAGCCCGGACAGGGCAGGCTATGGCTACACCTTC. Its protein is CASSPDRAGYGYTF.

The gene calls are TRBV12-3 or TRBV12-4 and TRBJ2-2, with D perhaps matching TRBD1 (5 bases). V was trimmed by 6 bases and J by 5 bases, leaving 10 bases between them. This CDR3 contains 13 residues. The CDR3 protein is CASRLTGTGELFF. CDR3 nucleotides: TGTGCCAGCAGATTAACAGGAACCGGGGAGCTGTTTTTT.

This clonotype has more than one count but fewer than ten. V gene TRBV3-1 combines with J gene TRBJ1-4, with D hard to call. Trimming shortened V by 4 bases and J by 5 bases, and 11 bases separated the two germline ends. The CDR3 sequence is 14 residues long. CDR1 is LGHDT, CDR2 YNNKEL, per germline (reference sequence). CDR3 loop: CASSLIQKNEKLFF. In DNA form, the CDR3 reads TGTGCCAGCAGCCTTATACAGAAGAATGAAAAACTGTTTTTT.

This clonotype was seen only a few times. The J gene is TRBJ2-3, the V gene TRBV9; D unclear. Per the germline V gene, CDR1 is SGDLS and CDR2 is YYNGEE. This CDR3 comprises 12 residues. V lost 0 bases and J lost 4, with 3 bases in between. CDR3 bases: TGTGCCAGCAGCGTAGGCCCAGATACGCAGTATTTT. Residues: CASSVGPDTQYF.

This clonotype has at least ten counts. CDR3 in amino acids: CSATRTGDVFGEQYF. CDR3 coding DNA: TGCAGCGCCACACGGACAGGGGACGTTTTTGGGGAGCAGTACTTC. This chain joins TRBV29-1 and TRBJ2-7; 9 nucleotides align to TRBD1. Trimming at V came to 7 bases and at J to 7 bases, leaving 17 bases not matched to a gene. Germline assignment: CDR1 SQVTM and CDR2 ANQGSEA. The CDR3 consists of 15 residues.

The chain joins TRBV12-3 or TRBV12-4 to TRBJ2-1; 9 bases line up with TRBD2. The CDR3 totals 17 residues. V dropped 6 bases and J dropped 3; count of bases not matched to a gene: 12. The CDR3 here is CASSSLKRGAHYNEQFF. The CDR3 coding sequence is TGTGCCAGCAGCTCATTGAAGCGGGGGGCCCACTACAATGAGCAGTTCTTC.

This clonotype was counted between two and nine times. This chain uses TRBV2 with TRBJ1-5; D gene unclear. CDR1 and CDR2 (germline): SNHLY, FYNNEI. Trimming left V 6 bases short and J 1 base short, with 19 bases between. The CDR3 loop spans 17 amino acids. CDR3 nucleotides: TGTGCCAGCAGCTTGGACCCTTTTGGGAGGAGCAATCAGCCCCAGCATTTT. Its protein product is CASSLDPFGRSNQPQHF.

Many counts were recorded for this clonotype. The chain has TRBV28 and TRBJ2-7; possibly TRBD1 for D (6 bases). The CDR3 consists of 14 residues. V was clipped by 3 bases and J by 9 bases, with 18 bases between them. In germline, CDR1 is MDHEN, CDR2 SYDVKM. CDR3 nucleotide sequence: TGTGCCAGCAGTTTGCCCCTTGGACAGTCCGGGCAGTACTTC. Protein sequence: CASSLPLGQSGQYF.

The rearrangement links TRBV20-1 to TRBJ2-3; D may be TRBD1 (5 bases). Germline lookup yields CDR1 DFQATT and CDR2 SNEGSKA (reference sequence). The length of the CDR3 is 16 residues. Deletions cut 3 bases from V and 3 bases from J, with 19 bases between. The CDR3 reads CSARGSTVGTTDTQYF. The CDR3 nucleotides are TGCAGTGCTAGGGGATCGACAGTGGGAACTACAGATACGCAGTATTTT.